This T cell receptor beta chain was found in a study of siplizumab effects on memory and regulatory T cells. The table came from immunoSEQ multiplex PCR; TCRdb's copy has only in-frame clones and leaves some out. The sample contains over 100,000 clones, approximately 93% of which appear only once. CDR3 size: 15 residues. J was trimmed by 7 bases and V by 5 bases; bases with no gene match: 8. CDR1 and CDR2 from the germline V gene are LNHDA and SQIVND (reference sequence). This clone turned up a few times. This chain links TRBV19 with TRBJ1-6, with TRBD1 matching over 7 bases. The clonotype originates from a human donor in good health. The sample comprised Tregs sorted from blood. The CDR3 DNA sequence: TGTGCCAGTAGTCAAACAGGGGCTCGGAATTCACCCCTCCACTTT. Residues: CASSQTGARNSPLHF.